A selection of T cell receptor beta chains follows, all from one sample in a study of blood T cell repertoires in COVID-19. The table came from immunoSEQ multiplex PCR; TCRdb's copy has only in-frame clones and leaves some out. Here the sample spans about 220,000 clones, roughly 90% being singletons. Sequencing was performed on PBMCs or T cells enriched from blood (not recorded which). These receptors originate from a woman aged 30 to 39 who had recovered from COVID-19. CDR3s include the opening cysteine and the closing phenylalanine or tryptophan. D genes are given only for firm matches. Clone size is shown for a subset of rows, as once, few, many or a class of expanded clone.

>TRBJ1-4|TRBD1|TRBV7-2|.
TGTGCCAGCAGCTTAGCCGACAGGGAGCACGAAAAACTGTTTTTT
CASSLADREHEKLFF
>TRBJ2-5|TRBD1|TRBV7-2|.
TGTGCCAGCAGCGACTCCCGACAGGGGGATTACCAAGAGACCCAGTACTTC
CASSDSRQGDYQETQYF
>TRBJ1-2|.|TRBV29-1|.
TGCAGCGTCCCGGGAACTGGCGGCTACACCTTC
CSVPGTGGYTF
>TRBJ2-7|.|TRBV3-1/TRBV3-2|.
TGTGCCAGCAGCCGCGGACAGCCGGAACTGTACTTC
CASSRGQPELYF
>TRBJ1-2|.|TRBV6-5|.
TGTGCCAGCCCGGGACAAAACTATGGCTACACCTTC
CASPGQNYGYTF
>TRBJ2-2|.|TRBV4-1|.
TGCGCCAGCAGCCAAGTTCAGGGTCCGAACACCGGGGAGCTGTTTTTT
CASSQVQGPNTGELFF
>TRBJ1-1|.|TRBV25-1|.
TGTGCCAGTCGAATCGGCACTGAAGCTTTCTTT
CASRIGTEAFF
>TRBJ1-2|TRBD1|TRBV7-9|.
TGTGCCAGCAGCTCCTCAGACAGGGGGCCTGGCTACACCTTC
CASSSSDRGPGYTF
>TRBJ2-5|.|TRBV7-9|.
TGTGCCAGCAGCTTTGGGCGGGGTTACGAGACCCAGTACTTC
CASSFGRGYETQYF
>TRBJ2-7|TRBD2|TRBV6-6|.
TGTGCCAGCATGCGGGGGGGGAGCGAGCAGTACTTC
CASMRGGSEQYF
>TRBJ1-6|.|TRBV6-5|.
TGTGCCAGCAGTTACTTAGGACAAAATTCACCCCTCCACTTT
CASSYLGQNSPLHF
>TRBJ1-3|.|TRBV5-4|.
TGTGCCAGCAGCTTGTCAGGGAGGTGGAACACCATATATTTT
CASSLSGRWNTIYF
>TRBJ2-1|TRBD1|TRBV6-2/TRBV6-3|.
TGTGCCAGCAGTTACAACCCCGGGACAGAAGTCTACAATGAGCAGTTCTTC
CASSYNPGTEVYNEQFF
>TRBJ2-3|.|TRBV9|.
TGTGCCAGCAGCTACGCTTCTCTGAGGGGCACAGATACGCAGTATTTT
CASSYASLRGTDTQYF
>TRBJ1-1|.|TRBV7-2|.
TGTGCCAGCAGCTTAAGAACTGTGAACACTGAAGCTTTCTTT
CASSLRTVNTEAFF
>TRBJ2-1|TRBD1|TRBV5-1|.
TGCGCCAGCAGCTTGGGAGGGGGCTCCAATGAGCAGTTCTTC
CASSLGGGSNEQFF
>TRBJ1-1|TRBD1|TRBV3-1/TRBV3-2|.
TGTGCCAGCAGCCAGGGGACAGGGAACACTGAAGCTTTCTTT
CASSQGTGNTEAFF
>TRBJ1-5|.|TRBV19|.
TGTGCCAGTAGTATACGTCGGGAGGGGGGCTTTAATCAGCCCCAGCATTTT
CASSIRREGGFNQPQHF
>TRBJ1-5|.|TRBV20-1|.
TGCAGTGCTAGTTCCGCGGGGAGAAGCAATCAGCCCCAGCATTTT
CSASSAGRSNQPQHF
>TRBJ1-2|TRBD1|TRBV5-1|.
TGCGCCAGCAGCTCTCGACAGGGTGTCTATGGCTACACCTTC
CASSSRQGVYGYTF
>TRBJ1-4|.|TRBV5-4|once
TGTGCCAGCAGCTTAGCGGGAGGAGAAAAACTGTTTTTT
CASSLAGGEKLFF